The next 32 T cell receptor beta chains were all read from a single sample in a study of CD4+ T cells in melanoma (dated by TCRdb to between 2020 and 2023). Libraries came from the immunoSEQ multiplex PCR assay. TCRdb carries this immuneACCESS record with in-frame sequences only. Its versions omit some clonotypes, under half of them owing to an unresolved V gene in the studies checked, with the rest unexplained. The sample table holds some 110,000 clones, of which about nine tenths were seen once. Roughly 3.1% of the sample comes from the top ten. Sample: peripheral blood. Receptors were obtained from a human donor with melanoma.

The rearrangement joins TRBV6-5 to TRBJ1-3, with 7 positions matching TRBD1. Per germline, CDR1 MNHEY and CDR2 SVGAGI. There are 15 residues in the CDR3. Trimming took 8 bases from V and 7 from J; bases not matched to a gene: 14. The CDR3 DNA reads TGTGCCAGCCAGACTTTACAGGGGAATCGGAACACCATATATTTT. The encoded protein is CASQTLQGNRNTIYF.

This chain connects TRBV9 to TRBJ1-5; no definite D call. Germline V gene sequence: CDR1 SGDLS, CDR2 YYNGEE. The CDR3 consists of 14 residues. V lost 3 bases and J 4 bases, leaving 11 bases between the germline ends. As DNA, the CDR3 is TGTGCCAGCAGCGCCCCCTGTCCTAATCAGCCCCAGCATTTT. Translation gives CASSAPCPNQPQHF. Filled out from reference TRBV9 and TRBJ1-5, the complete variable domain reads DSGVTQTPKHLITATGQRVTLRCSPRSGDLSVYWYQQSLDQGLQFLIQYYNGEERAKGNILERFSAQQFPDLHSELNLSSLELGDSALYFCASSAPCPNQPQHFGDGTRLSIL.

This clone was observed a single time. As DNA, the CDR3 is TGTGCCAGCAGTGCGGACGGCAATCAGCCCCAGCATTTT. This codes for CASSADGNQPQHF. The chain combines TRBV6-6 with TRBJ1-5; D is unresolved. The V gene lost 5 bases and the J gene lost 2 bases, with 7 bases spanning the gap. The CDR3 spans 13 residues. Germline V CDR1 and CDR2: MNHNY, SVGAGI (reference sequence).

The chain employs TRBV9 and TRBJ2-3, with 11 positions matching TRBD2. CDR1 is SGDLS, CDR2 YYNGEE, per germline. The CDR3 extends over 15 amino acids. The junction had 4 bases not matched to a gene; V was cut back by 3 bases and J by 4 bases. CDR3 nucleotides: TGTGCCAGCAGCGGACCGGGACTAGCGGCAGATACGCAGTATTTT. It encodes CASSGPGLAADTQYF. The full variable domain, its missing parts supplied by reference TRBV9 and TRBJ2-3, is DSGVTQTPKHLITATGQRVTLRCSPRSGDLSVYWYQQSLDQGLQFLIQYYNGEERAKGNILERFSAQQFPDLHSELNLSSLELGDSALYFCASSGPGLAADTQYFGPGTRLTVL.

This clone was observed a handful of times. The gene calls are TRBV7-2 and TRBJ1-4, with D uncertain. Germline CDR1 and CDR2: SGHTA and FQGNSA. This CDR3 comprises 15 residues. V was clipped by 0 bases and J by 6 bases, with 11 bases between them. CDR3 sequence (DNA): TGTGCCAGCAGCTTAGCGGGGAGCGTTTATGAAAAACTGTTTTTT. Translating it yields CASSLAGSVYEKLFF.

This chain connects TRBV30 to TRBJ1-4; the D gene is possibly TRBD1 (5 bases). The CDR3 consists of 15 residues. Germline-derived CDR1 and CDR2 are GTSNPN and SVGIG (reference sequence). Between the trimmed V and J ends, which lost 5 bases and 3 bases, there was a span of 16 bases. For the CDR3, the DNA is TGTGCCTGGTCCGGTCCGGGACGTTCTAATGAAAAACTGTTTTTT. Protein sequence: CAWSGPGRSNEKLFF. Based on the CDR3 plus reference TRBV30 and TRBJ1-4, the full variable domain is SQTIHQWPATLVQPVGSPLSLECTVEGTSNPNLYWYRQAAGRGLQLLFYSVGIGQISSEVPQNLSASRPQDRQFILSSKKLLLSDSGFYLCAWSGPGRSNEKLFFGSGTQLSVL.

The V gene is TRBV20-1, the J gene TRBJ2-7; perhaps TRBD2 as D (6 bases). In germline, CDR1 is DFQATT, CDR2 SNEGSKA (reference sequence). CDR3 length: 11 amino acids. CDR3 sequence (DNA): TGCAGCGGGACGGCGGAGGGGGAGCAGTACTTC. Translated: CSGTAEGEQYF.

The chain recombines TRBV7-9 with TRBJ1-4, with no clear D. The germline gives CDR1 SEHNR, CDR2 FQNEAQ (reference sequence). This CDR3 is built from 11 residues. Trimming cost V 8 bases and J 8 bases, with 9 bases left between them. The CDR3 protein is CASPQGEKLFF. CDR3 nucleotide sequence: TGTGCCAGCCCTCAAGGCGAAAAACTGTTTTTT.

The V call is TRBV5-1, the J call TRBJ1-4; TRBD1 aligns across 8 bases. The CDR3 runs 15 residues. Germline V gives CDR1 SGHRS, CDR2 YFSETQ. The V and J ends lost 6 bases and 4 bases, in that order; junction bases with no gene match: 8. The CDR3 here is CASTRQGSLNEKLFF. CDR3 nucleotide sequence: TGCGCCAGCACTCGACAGGGGAGCCTTAATGAAAAACTGTTTTTT.

This clone was seen only a few times. The V call is TRBV19, the J call TRBJ2-2; no clear D gene. Germline CDR1 is LNHDA and CDR2 is SQIVND (reference sequence). V was shortened by 3 bases and J by 0 bases, with 8 bases between the two germline ends. The CDR3 is made up of 15 amino acids. CDR3 region: CASSISTANTGELFF. CDR3 DNA sequence: TGTGCCAGTAGTATTAGTACGGCGAACACCGGGGAGCTGTTTTTT.

This chain links TRBV11-2 with TRBJ2-3; 8 nucleotides align to TRBD2. The CDR3 contains 16 residues. The V segment lost 2 bases and the J segment 6 bases; nucleotides outside the gene matches: 10. Germline V gene lookup returns CDR1 SGHAT and CDR2 FQNNGV. The CDR3 loop reads CASSLYRGTRPDTQYF. The CDR3 coding sequence is TGTGCCAGCAGCTTATATCGTGGGACTAGACCGGATACGCAGTATTTT.

This clone was counted once. The chain employs TRBV19 and TRBJ2-7, with TRBD1 matching 7 bases. This CDR3 is 14 amino acids long. V trimming: 4 bases; J trimming: 4 bases; junction bases outside the gene matches: 7. The germline gives CDR1 LNHDA, CDR2 SQIVND (reference sequence). CDR3 sequence: CASSTHRDSYEQYF. The CDR3 region has the DNA TGTGCCAGTAGTACTCACCGGGACAGTTACGAGCAGTACTTC.

This rearrangement joins TRBV28 to TRBJ2-2; D is possibly TRBD2 (6 bases). V shed 2 bases and J shed 8 bases, with 15 bases lying between them. Germline V lookup: CDR1 MDHEN, CDR2 SYDVKM. This CDR3 is built from 15 residues. CDR3 nucleotide sequence: TGTGCCAGCAGTTTAAGGATACTAGCAGGAGGGGAGCTGTTTTTT. Its protein product is CASSLRILAGGELFF.

The rearrangement links TRBV11-1 to TRBJ2-7, with D tentatively TRBD2 (5 bases). CDR3 length: 15 residues. V was trimmed by 2 bases and J by 2 bases, leaving 13 bases between them. The germline V gene encodes CDR1 SGHAT and CDR2 FQDESV (reference sequence). CDR3 sequence reads: CASSLRGISPYEQYF. DNA of the CDR3: TGTGCCAGCAGCTTAAGAGGGATTTCCCCCTACGAGCAGTACTTC. Full variable domain (remainder filled in from reference TRBV11-1 and TRBJ2-7): EAEVAQSPRYKITEKSQAVAFWCDPISGHATLYWYRQILGQGPELLVQFQDESVVDDSQLPKDRFSAERLKGVDSTLKIQPAELGDSAMYLCASSLRGISPYEQYFGPGTRLTVT.

The gene calls are TRBV5-1 and TRBJ2-2; 7 nucleotides match TRBD2. The CDR3 is made up of 14 amino acids. V trimming: 4 bases; J trimming: 1 base; junction bases outside the gene matches: 1. CDR1 is SGHRS and CDR2 is YFSETQ in the germline V gene. In DNA, the CDR3 is TGCGCCAGCAGCAAGCGGGGGAACACCGGGGAGCTGTTTTTT. This codes for CASSKRGNTGELFF.

The chain joins TRBV6-6 to TRBJ1-2, with a possible D match to TRBD1 (5 bases). The CDR3 length is 13 residues. Per the germline V gene, CDR1 is MNHNY and CDR2 is SVGAGI (reference sequence). V lost 7 bases to trimming and J lost 10 bases, with 19 bases between them. The DNA of the CDR3 is TGTGCCAGCACCGACGGTAGGGGAGTAGACTACACCTTC. Encoded protein: CASTDGRGVDYTF.

The V gene is TRBV7-2, the J gene TRBJ1-1; D remains unclear. V gave up 3 bases and J gave up 8 bases, with 10 bases separating them. The V gene's germline CDR1 is SGHTA and CDR2 FQGNSA. The CDR3 totals 12 residues. CDR3 loop: CASSFGSSEAFF. Written as DNA, the CDR3 is TGTGCCAGCAGCTTTGGGTCCAGCGAAGCTTTCTTT.

This clone was observed a single time. V and J are TRBV7-3 and TRBJ2-3; possibly TRBD1 for D (6 bases). The CDR3 is 14 amino acids. In germline, CDR1 is SGHTA, CDR2 FQGTGA. Trimming removed 6 bases at V and 0 bases at J, with 10 bases between. Here the CDR3 reads CASRPGGSTDTQYF. CDR3 DNA: TGTGCCAGCAGGCCTGGGGGCAGCACAGATACGCAGTATTTT.

The rearrangement uses TRBV5-1 and TRBJ2-7; 7 bases are shared with TRBD1. Germline CDR1 SGHRS, CDR2 YFSETQ. The V segment lost 4 bases and the J segment 2 bases; nucleotides outside the gene matches: 15. The CDR3 contains 17 residues. The CDR3 DNA sequence: TGCGCCAGCAGCCCATCTACTGCCCGACAGGGAACCTACGAGCAGTACTTC. Its translation is CASSPSTARQGTYEQYF.

The J gene is TRBJ1-5, the V gene TRBV30; D might be TRBD1 (5 bases). Looked up from germline, CDR1 is GTSNPN and CDR2 is SVGIG (reference sequence). The CDR3 covers 12 residues. V was clipped by 5 bases and J by 1 base, with 6 bases between them. CDR3 in amino acids: CAWGDSNQPQHF. Written as DNA, the CDR3 is TGTGCCTGGGGGGACAGCAATCAGCCCCAGCATTTT.

This clone has a single count. The chain combines TRBV4-2 with TRBJ2-2; 12 bases match TRBD2. Germline V CDR1 and CDR2: LGHNA, YNFKEQ. The J segment lost 8 bases and the V segment lost 5 bases, leaving 6 bases of the junction unmatched. There are 15 residues in the CDR3. The CDR3 nucleotides are TGTGCCAGCAGCTCCACTAGCGGGGGGTTTGGGGAGCTGTTTTTT. This sequence encodes CASSSTSGGFGELFF.

V usage is TRBV19 and J usage is TRBJ1-5, with TRBD1 matching 9 bases. The CDR3 is 14 residues long. Germline V gene data show CDR1 as LNHDA and CDR2 as SQIVND (reference sequence). V trimming: 6 bases; J trimming: 5 bases; junction bases outside the gene matches: 5. The CDR3 nucleotides are TGTGCCAGTAGGAGGACAGGGGAGGATCAGCCCCAGCATTTT. Encoded protein: CASRRTGEDQPQHF.

The rearrangement uses TRBV9 and TRBJ2-3; no clear D. V was shortened by 2 bases and J by 2 bases, with 15 bases between the two germline ends. Germline V CDR1 and CDR2: SGDLS, YYNGEE. This CDR3 region has 16 residues. CDR3 region: CASSVLGPPNTDTQYF. CDR3 DNA sequence: TGTGCCAGCAGCGTGCTCGGGCCCCCTAACACAGATACGCAGTATTTT. Full variable domain (rest looked up from reference TRBV9 and TRBJ2-3): DSGVTQTPKHLITATGQRVTLRCSPRSGDLSVYWYQQSLDQGLQFLIQYYNGEERAKGNILERFSAQQFPDLHSELNLSSLELGDSALYFCASSVLGPPNTDTQYFGPGTRLTVL.

This chain links TRBV18 with TRBJ2-7; maybe TRBD2 (5 bases). Germline lookup yields CDR1 KGHSH and CDR2 LQKENI. Trimming left V 3 bases short and J 7 bases short, with 13 bases between. The CDR3 is 13 residues long. CDR3 region: CASSPAGSGEQYF. As DNA, the CDR3 is TGTGCCAGCTCACCTGCAGGTTCGGGGGAGCAGTACTTC.

Remarks on this clone: Other DNA sequences within the sample encode an identical CDR3. The rearrangement uses TRBV9 and TRBJ1-5, with 7 positions matching TRBD1. Trimming took 0 bases from V and 0 from J; bases not matched to a gene: 0. The CDR3 has 15 amino acids. Per the germline V gene, CDR1 is SGDLS and CDR2 is YYNGEE. CDR3 protein: CASSVEGASNQPQHF. The CDR3 region has the DNA TGTGCCAGCAGCGTAGAGGGGGCTAGCAATCAGCCCCAGCATTTT.

The V call is TRBV30, the J call TRBJ1-6, with a weak D call TRBD1 (6 bases). V dropped 3 bases and J dropped 5 bases, with 17 bases sitting between them. This CDR3 is 16 amino acids long. Looked up from germline, CDR1 is GTSNPN and CDR2 is SVGIG (reference sequence). The CDR3 protein is CAWRVRGLWNNSPLHF. In DNA, the CDR3 is TGTGCCTGGAGGGTCAGGGGACTATGGAATAATTCACCCCTCCACTTT. The full variable domain, its missing parts supplied by reference TRBV30 and TRBJ1-6, is SQTIHQWPATLVQPVGSPLSLECTVEGTSNPNLYWYRQAAGRGLQLLFYSVGIGQISSEVPQNLSASRPQDRQFILSSKKLLLSDSGFYLCAWRVRGLWNNSPLHFGNGTRLTVT.

CDR3: CASSSKGLAGGETQYF. CDR3 sequence (DNA): TGTGCCAGCAGCTCTAAAGGACTAGCGGGAGGAGAGACCCAGTACTTC. The chain combines TRBV7-3 with TRBJ2-5, with 14 bases matching TRBD2. Germline V gene data show CDR1 as SGHTA and CDR2 as FQGTGA. V trimming: 4 bases; J trimming: 4 bases; junction bases outside the gene matches: 5. CDR3 length equals 16 residues.

The chain combines TRBV9 with TRBJ2-1; the match to TRBD2 covers 10 bases. This CDR3 spans 17 amino acids. The germline CDR1 and CDR2 sequences are SGDLS and YYNGEE. V shed 5 bases, J shed 5 bases, and the junction held 13 bases outside the gene matches. The CDR3 loop reads CASRNPRTSGFHNEQFF. In nucleotides, the CDR3 is TGTGCCAGCAGAAACCCGAGGACTAGCGGCTTTCACAATGAGCAGTTCTTC.

V is TRBV27 and J is TRBJ2-1; D is possibly TRBD1 (6 bases). Germline CDR1 is MNHEY and CDR2 is SMNVEV (reference sequence). The ends were cut back, 8 bases at V and 0 bases at J, with 11 bases in the middle. The CDR3 is 14 residues long. CDR3 in DNA: TGTGCCAGCCCGGACAGTATCTCCTACAATGAGCAGTTCTTC. Residues: CASPDSISYNEQFF.

The chain couples TRBV9 to TRBJ2-2; 9 positions agree with TRBD2. The CDR3 has 15 residues. CDR1 is SGDLS, CDR2 YYNGEE, per germline. The junction had 7 bases not matched to a gene; V was cut back by 6 bases and J by 4 bases. CDR3 sequence: CASNKASGATGELFF. The CDR3 region has the DNA TGTGCCAGCAATAAGGCTAGCGGGGCCACCGGGGAGCTGTTTTTT.

V is TRBV6-7 and J is TRBJ2-3; TRBD2 matches at 8 bases. TRBV6-7 is assigned to the ORF class and has an uncertain function. The junction had 5 bases not matched to a gene; V was cut back by 0 bases and J by 0 bases. There are 17 residues in the CDR3. As DNA, the CDR3 is TGTGCCAGCAGTTACTCGTTACTAGCGGCTAGCACAGATACGCAGTATTTT. This gives the protein CASSYSLLAASTDTQYF.

This rearrangement joins TRBV19 to TRBJ1-5; D is uncertain. This CDR3 has 14 residues. The germline V and J ends were trimmed by 8 bases and 1 base, with 12 bases remaining between them. Germline CDR1 LNHDA, CDR2 SQIVND (reference sequence). CDR3 region: CASHRGWSNQPQHF. The CDR3 nucleotides are TGTGCCAGTCATCGAGGGTGGAGCAATCAGCCCCAGCATTTT. Looking up the rest from reference TRBV19 and TRBJ1-5 gives the full variable domain: DGGITQSPKYLFRKEGQNVTLSCEQNLNHDAMYWYRQDPGQGLRLIYYSQIVNDFQKGDIAEGYSVSREKKESFPLTVTSAQKNPTAFYLCASHRGWSNQPQHFGDGTRLSIL.